This TCR beta chain was recorded in a study of technical replicates of blood from a handful of donors. TCRdb's copy holds only in-frame clones and misses some; the assay was immunoSEQ multiplex PCR. The table includes approximately 85,000 clones, around 90% detected once. Germline V gene data show CDR1 as MNHEY and CDR2 as SMNVEV (reference sequence). Trimming removed 5 bases from V and 5 bases from J; junction bases left unmatched: 7. The CDR3 has 16 amino acids. The V gene is TRBV27, the J gene TRBJ2-3, with 13 bases matching TRBD2. Sample: T cells isolated from PBMCs. The clonotype comes from a human donor in good health. The CDR3 DNA follows: TGTGCCAGCAGTCTTACTAGCGGGAGGGCCGGAGATACGCAGTATTTT. This sequence encodes CASSLTSGRAGDTQYF.